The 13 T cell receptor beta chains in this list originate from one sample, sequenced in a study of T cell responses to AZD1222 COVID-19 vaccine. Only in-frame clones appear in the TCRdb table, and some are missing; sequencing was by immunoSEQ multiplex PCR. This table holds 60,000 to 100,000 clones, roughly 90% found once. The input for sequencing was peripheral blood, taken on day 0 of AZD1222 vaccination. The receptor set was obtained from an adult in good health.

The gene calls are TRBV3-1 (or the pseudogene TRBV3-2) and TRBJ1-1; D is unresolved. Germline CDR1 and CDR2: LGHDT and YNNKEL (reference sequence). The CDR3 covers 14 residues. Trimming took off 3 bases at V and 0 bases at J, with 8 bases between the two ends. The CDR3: CASSQSTVNTEAFF. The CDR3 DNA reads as TGTGCCAGCAGCCAGTCAACCGTGAACACTGAAGCTTTCTTT.

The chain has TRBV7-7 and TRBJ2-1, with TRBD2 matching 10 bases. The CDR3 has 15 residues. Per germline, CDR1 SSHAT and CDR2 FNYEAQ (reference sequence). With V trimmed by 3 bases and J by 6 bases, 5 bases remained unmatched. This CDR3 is CASSLKAGGPNEQFF. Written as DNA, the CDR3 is TGTGCCAGCAGCTTGAAAGCGGGAGGGCCCAATGAGCAGTTCTTC. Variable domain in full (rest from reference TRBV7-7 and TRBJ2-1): GAGVSQSPRYKVTKRGQDVTLRCDPISSHATLYWYQQALGQGPEFLTYFNYEAQPDKSGLPSDRFSAERPEGSISTLTIQRTEQRDSAMYRCASSLKAGGPNEQFFGPGTRLTVL.

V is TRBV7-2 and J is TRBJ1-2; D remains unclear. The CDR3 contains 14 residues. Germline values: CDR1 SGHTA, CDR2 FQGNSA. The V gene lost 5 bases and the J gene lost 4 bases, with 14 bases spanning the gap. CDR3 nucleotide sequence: TGTGCCAGCAGCCACAACAGTGGACCCTATGGCTACACCTTC. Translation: CASSHNSGPYGYTF.

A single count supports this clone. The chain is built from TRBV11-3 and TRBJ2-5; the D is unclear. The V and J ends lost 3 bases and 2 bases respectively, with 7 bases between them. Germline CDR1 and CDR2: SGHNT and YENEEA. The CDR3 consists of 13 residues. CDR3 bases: TGTGCCAGCAGCTTTTACGGGCAAGAGACCCAGTACTTC. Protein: CASSFYGQETQYF. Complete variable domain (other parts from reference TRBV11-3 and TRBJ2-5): EAGVVQSPRYKIIEKKQPVAFWCNPISGHNTLYWYLQNLGQGPELLIRYENEEAVDDSQLPKDRFSAERLKGVDSTLKIQPAELGDSAVYLCASSFYGQETQYFGPGTRLLVL.

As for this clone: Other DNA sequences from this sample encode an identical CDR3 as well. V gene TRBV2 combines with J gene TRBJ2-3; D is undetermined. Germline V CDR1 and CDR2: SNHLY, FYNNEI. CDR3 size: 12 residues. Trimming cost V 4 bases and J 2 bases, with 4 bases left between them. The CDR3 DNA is TGTGCCAGCAGTGTGGCCACAGATACGCAGTATTTT. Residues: CASSVATDTQYF.

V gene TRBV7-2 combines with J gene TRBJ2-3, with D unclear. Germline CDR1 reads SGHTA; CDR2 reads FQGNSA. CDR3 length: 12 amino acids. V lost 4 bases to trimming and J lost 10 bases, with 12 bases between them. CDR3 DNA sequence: TGTGCCAGCAGCTCTGGGGTGGTGGCGCAGTATTTT. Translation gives CASSSGVVAQYF.

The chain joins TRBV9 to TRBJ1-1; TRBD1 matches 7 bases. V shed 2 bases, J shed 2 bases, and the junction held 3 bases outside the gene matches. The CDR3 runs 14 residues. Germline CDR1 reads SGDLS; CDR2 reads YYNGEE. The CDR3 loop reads CASSVRDRNTEAFF. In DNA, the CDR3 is TGTGCCAGCAGCGTCCGGGACAGAAACACTGAAGCTTTCTTT.

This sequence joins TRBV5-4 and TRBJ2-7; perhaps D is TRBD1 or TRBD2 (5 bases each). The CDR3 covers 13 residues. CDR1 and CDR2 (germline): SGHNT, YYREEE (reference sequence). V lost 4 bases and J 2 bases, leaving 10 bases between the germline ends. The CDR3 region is CASSQGAPYEQYF. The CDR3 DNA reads TGTGCCAGCAGCCAGGGAGCACCCTACGAGCAGTACTTC.

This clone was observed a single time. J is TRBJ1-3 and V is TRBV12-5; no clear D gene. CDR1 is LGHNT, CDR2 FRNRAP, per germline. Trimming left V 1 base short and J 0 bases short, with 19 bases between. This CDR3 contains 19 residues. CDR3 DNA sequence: TGTGCTAGTGGTTTGGCCTTCGAGGGATCCAGACCCTCTGGAAACACCATATATTTT. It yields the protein CASGLAFEGSRPSGNTIYF.

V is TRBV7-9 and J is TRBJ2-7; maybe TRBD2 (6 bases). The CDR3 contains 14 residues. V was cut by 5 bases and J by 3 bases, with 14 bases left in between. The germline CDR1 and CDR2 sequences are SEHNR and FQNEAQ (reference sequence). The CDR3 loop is CASSRTGLNYEQYF. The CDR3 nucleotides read TGTGCCAGCAGCCGAACGGGACTCAACTACGAGCAGTACTTC.

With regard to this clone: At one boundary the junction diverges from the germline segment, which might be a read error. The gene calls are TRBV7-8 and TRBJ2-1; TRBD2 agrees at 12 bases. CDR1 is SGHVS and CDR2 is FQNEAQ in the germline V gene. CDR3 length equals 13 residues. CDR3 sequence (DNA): TGTGCCAGCAGCCCGGGACTAGCGGGCACGGAGGTCTTC. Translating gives CASSPGLAGTEVF.

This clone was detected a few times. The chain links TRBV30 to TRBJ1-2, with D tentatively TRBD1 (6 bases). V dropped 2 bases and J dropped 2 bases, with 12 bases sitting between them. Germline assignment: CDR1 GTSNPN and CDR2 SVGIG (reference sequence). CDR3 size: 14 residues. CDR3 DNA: TGTGCCTGGAGTACCCAAGGGGGGAACTATGGCTACACCTTC. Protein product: CAWSTQGGNYGYTF.

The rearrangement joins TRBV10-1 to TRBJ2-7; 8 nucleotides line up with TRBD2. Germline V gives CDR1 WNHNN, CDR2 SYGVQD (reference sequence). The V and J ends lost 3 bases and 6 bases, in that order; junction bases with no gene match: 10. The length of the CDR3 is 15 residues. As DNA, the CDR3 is TGCGCCAGCAGTGACGGAGCGGGAGAGGTTGGCGAGCAGTACTTC. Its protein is CASSDGAGEVGEQYF.